This passage covers 20 T cell receptor beta chains from one sample sequenced in a study of T cell changes during pregnancy in multiple sclerosis. TCRdb keeps only in-frame clones here, not all; method: immunoSEQ multiplex PCR. The data contain just over 65,000 clones, 91% of them seen just once; the ten biggest clones take up about 0.92%. Source: peripheral blood, taken in the second trimester of pregnancy. The receptors originated from a female donor with multiple sclerosis, enrolled in a pregnancy study.

CDR3 sequence: CAISEWRGGTEAFF. CDR3 DNA: TGTGCCATCAGTGAGTGGAGGGGGGGCACTGAAGCTTTCTTT. This chain links TRBV10-3 with TRBJ1-1; a weak D match, TRBD1 (6 bases). This CDR3 region has 14 residues. Per germline, CDR1 ENHRY and CDR2 SYGVKD. Trimming took 1 base from V and 4 from J, leaving 10 bases between them.

CDR3 sequence (DNA): TGTGCCAGCAGCTTAGAGCTAGCCAAAAACATTCAGTACTTC. It codes for CASSLELAKNIQYF. This chain uses TRBV7-3 with TRBJ2-4; no definite D call. Germline values: CDR1 SGHTA, CDR2 FQGTGA. This CDR3 is built from 14 residues. Trimming left V 2 bases short and J 0 bases short, with 5 bases between.

This clone is deemed medium-sized. This chain joins TRBV7-2 and TRBJ1-2, with 7 nucleotides matching TRBD1. This CDR3 has 13 residues. CDR1 is SGHTA and CDR2 is FQGNSA in the germline V gene. Trimming at V came to 5 bases and at J to 8 bases, leaving 8 bases not matched to a gene. For the CDR3, the DNA is TGTGCCAGCAGCCTGACACAGGGGAACGGCTACACCTTC. Protein sequence: CASSLTQGNGYTF. The full variable domain, rest sourced from reference TRBV7-2 and TRBJ1-2, is GAGVSQSPSNKVTEKGKDVELRCDPISGHTALYWYRQSLGQGLEFLIYFQGNSAPDKSGLPSDRFSAERTGGSVSTLTIQRTQQEDSAVYLCASSLTQGNGYTFGSGTRLTVV.

V and J are TRBV5-1 and TRBJ1-6; tentatively, D is TRBD1 (6 bases). Germline V gives CDR1 SGHRS, CDR2 YFSETQ. Trimming cost V 4 bases and J 7 bases, with 21 bases left between them. The CDR3 consists of 17 residues. CDR3 sequence (DNA): TGCGCCAGCAGCCTCCATACACGGACAGACCCCAATTCACCCCTCCACTTT. It yields the protein CASSLHTRTDPNSPLHF.

The chain carries TRBV10-3 and TRBJ2-1; D remains ambiguous. V lost 4 bases, J lost 6 bases, and 13 bases lay in between. The CDR3 is 14 amino acids. The germline V gene encodes CDR1 ENHRY and CDR2 SYGVKD. CDR3 nucleotide sequence: TGTGCCATCAGTGTTATACAGACCACCAATGAGCAGTTCTTC. It specifies CAISVIQTTNEQFF.

This chain joins TRBV19 and TRBJ2-5, with TRBD2 as a possible D gene (5 bases). Germline CDR1 LNHDA, CDR2 SQIVND (reference sequence). Trimming pared 5 bases from V and 2 bases from J, leaving 21 bases between. The length of the CDR3 is 17 residues. In nucleotides, the CDR3 is TGTGCCAGTAGTCCCAGGATTCCCGTACCGGGGCAAGAGACCCAGTACTTC. It is translated as CASSPRIPVPGQETQYF.

Written as DNA, the CDR3 is TGTGCCAGCAGCTTATACTCAGGCTCCTACGAGCAGTACTTC. Translating it yields CASSLYSGSYEQYF. J is TRBJ2-7 and V is TRBV7-2; D call uncertain. Trimming cost V 2 bases and J 0 bases, with 8 bases left between them. The CDR3 spans 14 residues. Germline lookup yields CDR1 SGHTA and CDR2 FQGNSA.

The V and J genes are TRBV7-2 and TRBJ2-5; D is possibly TRBD2 (7 bases). The germline V and J ends were trimmed by 0 bases and 5 bases, with 13 bases remaining between them. The CDR3 is made up of 15 amino acids. Germline CDR1 SGHTA, CDR2 FQGNSA. This chain's CDR3 is CASSLAGGAWETQYF. CDR3 nucleotide sequence: TGTGCCAGCAGCTTAGCAGGGGGGGCCTGGGAGACCCAGTACTTC. Filled out from reference TRBV7-2 and TRBJ2-5, the complete variable domain reads GAGVSQSPSNKVTEKGKDVELRCDPISGHTALYWYRQSLGQGLEFLIYFQGNSAPDKSGLPSDRFSAERTGGSVSTLTIQRTQQEDSAVYLCASSLAGGAWETQYFGPGTRLLVL.

This chain's CDR3 is CASSIRGRGTDTQYF. The DNA for the CDR3 is TGTGCCAGTAGTATACGGGGGAGGGGCACAGATACGCAGTATTTT. The gene calls are TRBV19 and TRBJ2-3; TRBD2 matches 7 bases. V trimming: 2 bases; J trimming: 1 base; junction bases outside the gene matches: 3. Per germline, CDR1 LNHDA and CDR2 SQIVND (reference sequence). The CDR3 runs to 15 residues.

V gene TRBV18 combines with J gene TRBJ1-1, with a tentative D call TRBD1 (6 bases). CDR1 is KGHSH, CDR2 LQKENI, per germline. CDR3 length: 17 amino acids. V lost 6 bases, J lost 6 bases, and 26 bases lay in between. In DNA form, the CDR3 reads TGTGCCAGCTCGCTTACAACTGGGGGGGGGCGCGATCCTGAAGCTTTCTTT. Residues: CASSLTTGGGRDPEAFF.

The chain uses TRBV19 and TRBJ2-3, with 7 bases aligning to TRBD1. The CDR3 length is 15 residues. After removal of 6 bases from V and 6 bases from J, the junction contained 12 bases not matched to a gene. CDR1 LNHDA and CDR2 SQIVND come from the germline V gene (reference sequence). In DNA, the CDR3 is TGTGCCAGTAGCGGTGACAGGGTCAAGGGGGATACGCAGTATTTT. Translating gives CASSGDRVKGDTQYF. Complete variable domain (other parts from reference TRBV19 and TRBJ2-3): DGGITQSPKYLFRKEGQNVTLSCEQNLNHDAMYWYRQDPGQGLRLIYYSQIVNDFQKGDIAEGYSVSREKKESFPLTVTSAQKNPTAFYLCASSGDRVKGDTQYFGPGTRLTVL.

V usage is TRBV9 and J usage is TRBJ1-4; D may be TRBD1 (5 bases). The CDR3 has 15 residues. Trimming removed 0 bases at V and 8 bases at J, with 14 bases between. CDR1 and CDR2 from the germline V gene are SGDLS and YYNGEE. In DNA, the CDR3 is TGTGCCAGCAGCGTAGAGGCAGGGTTCGGGGAAAAACTGTTTTTT. This translates into CASSVEAGFGEKLFF.

V and J are TRBV7-8 and TRBJ1-4, with D uncertain. The germline V gene encodes CDR1 SGHVS and CDR2 FQNEAQ. The V gene lost 6 bases and the J gene lost 8 bases, with 16 bases spanning the gap. This CDR3 is 14 amino acids long. The CDR3 nucleotides are TGTGCCAGCAGTTCGAGGAGCTCTTGGGAAAAACTGTTTTTT. This encodes CASSSRSSWEKLFF.

The chain couples TRBV29-1 to TRBJ1-2; D not resolved. CDR3 length: 13 amino acids. Germline V gene data show CDR1 as SQVTM and CDR2 as ANQGSEA. Trimming removed 7 bases from V and 0 bases from J, with 12 bases in between. As DNA, the CDR3 is TGCAGCGCCGCGGTCGCAGCTAACTATGGCTACACCTTC. This codes for CSAAVAANYGYTF.

This clone was counted once. The CDR3 loop is CASSEWAGDSSNYGYTF. The CDR3 DNA reads as TGTGCCAGCAGTGAATGGGCAGGGGACAGCTCTAACTATGGCTACACCTTC. The chain joins TRBV25-1 to TRBJ1-2; 7 nucleotides align to TRBD1. Per germline, CDR1 MGHDK and CDR2 SYGVNS. Germline trimming cut 1 base from V and 0 bases from J; bases unmatched to any gene: 8. The CDR3 loop spans 17 amino acids.

The chain is built from TRBV5-5 and TRBJ1-1; a possible D gene is TRBD1 (5 bases). The germline gives CDR1 SGHKS, CDR2 YYEKEE (reference sequence). This CDR3 has 13 amino acids. V lost 1 base and J 7 bases, leaving 11 bases between the germline ends. CDR3 DNA sequence: TGTGCCAGCAGCTTGCGGGGGTATGATGAAGCTTTCTTT. Its translation is CASSLRGYDEAFF.

V usage is TRBV19 and J usage is TRBJ2-7; TRBD1 aligns across 10 bases. Germline V gives CDR1 LNHDA, CDR2 SQIVND (reference sequence). Unmatched junction bases numbered 3, after V lost 4 bases and J lost 3 bases. CDR3 length: 14 residues. The CDR3 DNA follows: TGTGCCAGTAGTACCGGGACAGGGGTCTACGAGCAGTACTTC. Its protein is CASSTGTGVYEQYF.

V and J are TRBV9 and TRBJ2-2; no firm D call. With 0 bases removed from V and 3 bases from J, the gap between germline ends came to 12 bases. The CDR3 has 16 amino acids. Per germline, CDR1 SGDLS and CDR2 YYNGEE. This chain's CDR3 is CASSVESVSYTGELFF. CDR3 nucleotide sequence: TGTGCCAGCAGCGTAGAGAGTGTTTCTTACACCGGGGAGCTGTTTTTT.

This rearrangement joins TRBV6-5 to TRBJ1-2; TRBD1 matches 9 bases. The trim removed 6 bases at V and 4 bases at J, leaving 3 bases unmatched. CDR1 and CDR2 from the germline V gene are MNHEY and SVGAGI. The CDR3 is 13 residues long. The CDR3 bases are TGTGCCAGCAGAGGGACAGGGACCTATGGCTACACCTTC. This translates into CASRGTGTYGYTF.

This chain links TRBV4-1 with TRBJ2-7; maybe TRBD1 (5 bases). The CDR3 has 15 residues. V lost 1 base to trimming and J lost 0 bases, with 10 bases between them. The germline gives CDR1 MGHRA, CDR2 YSYEKL. CDR3 protein: CASSQAQGSSYEQYF. The CDR3 DNA follows: TGCGCCAGCAGCCAAGCTCAGGGAAGCTCCTACGAGCAGTACTTC.